The clone carrying this TCR beta chain showed up just once. CDR3 size: 17 residues. After removal of 0 bases from V and 1 base from J, the junction contained 7 bases not matched to a gene. From germline, CDR1 is SGHTS and CDR2 YDEGEE. The method was immunoSEQ multiplex PCR; TCRdb's version includes in-frame clones alone and lacks a portion of them. In the table there are some 130,000 clones, around 90% of which are singletons. These data originate in a study of T cell responses to AZD1222 COVID-19 vaccine. The rearrangement uses TRBV5-8 and TRBJ1-5; 7 nucleotides agree with TRBD1. This clonotype originated in an adult in good health. The sample was peripheral blood, taken on day 0 of AZD1222 vaccination. DNA of the CDR3: TGTGCCAGCAGCTTGGGGGTTGGGACAGCGAGCAATCAGCCCCAGCATTTT. This codes for CASSLGVGTASNQPQHF.